Here is one T cell receptor (beta chain) with its context. Its matching antigen is unknown. With 60 Vbeta and 13 Jbeta primers, the PCR was carried out. The method was immunoSEQ multiplex PCR; TCRdb's version includes in-frame clones alone and lacks a portion of them. Of tens of thousands of clones listed, around 79% are singletons. The data belong to a study of cytomegalovirus exposure and HLA in healthy donors. About the research overall: A prior study identified 120 million or so unique TCR beta sequences from some 200 million T cells. Whole-study results and caveats: From TCR beta sequences, most subjects' HLA-A and HLA-B alleles were reportedly predicted accurately. V- and J-gene trimming in TCR beta was tied to a missense DCLRE1C variant by an analysis performed later. A prior analysis recorded that most TCR beta V segments were productive about 87% or about 30% of the time.

The TCR was taken from a man between 35 and 55 years old in good health and CMV-seronegative. Sequenced: PBMCs.

CDR3 amino acids: CATKLGALAGEKLFF. The DNA for the CDR3 is TGTGCCACCAAATTGGGGGCCCTGGCGGGTGAAAAACTGTTTTTT. The genes are TRBV11-2 and TRBJ1-4; perhaps TRBD1 as D (6 bases). V lost 10 bases and J lost 7, with 22 bases in between. The CDR3 runs to 15 residues. Germline assignment: CDR1 SGHAT and CDR2 FQNNGV.